Following are 10 T cell receptor beta chains from one sample sequenced in a study of early T cells in non-severe SARS-CoV-2 infection. In TCRdb, the 5' RACE reads were re-called with MiXCR into one record per CDR3 protein. Here the sample spans over 85,000 distinct CDR3 sequences, around 13% being singletons. The sample taken for sequencing was whole blood. These receptors were collected from an adult who was a healthcare worker with PCR-confirmed SARS-CoV-2 infection or an uninfected control (not recorded which).

This clonotype has only a few counts. The rearrangement joins TRBV6-1 to TRBJ2-3; TRBD2 agrees at 11 bases. The CDR3 consists of 15 residues. Germline CDR1 and CDR2: MNHNS and SASEGT. V trimming: 7 bases; J trimming: 4 bases; junction bases outside the gene matches: 7. The chain's CDR3 is CASTITSGSPDTQYF. The CDR3 region has the DNA TGTGCCAGCACAATAACTAGCGGGAGCCCAGATACGCAGTATTTT.

V is TRBV27 and J is TRBJ1-4; a weak D match, TRBD1 (5 bases). The CDR3 extends over 14 amino acids. Trimming stripped 4 bases from V and 3 bases from J, with 9 bases between. Germline values: CDR1 MNHEY, CDR2 SMNVEV (reference sequence). The DNA of the CDR3 is TGTGCCAGCAGTTCCAGGGTTGCTAATGAAAAACTGTTTTTT. Protein sequence: CASSSRVANEKLFF.

The chain is built from TRBV29-1 and TRBJ1-1, with 8 bases fitting TRBD1. Germline CDR1 is SQVTM and CDR2 is ANQGSEA. The length of the CDR3 is 15 residues. The J segment lost 4 bases and the V segment lost 2 bases, leaving 9 bases of the junction unmatched. Here the CDR3 DNA reads TGCAGCGTTGAATGGGACAGGTCCCGGAGCACTGAAGCTTTCTTT. Its protein is CSVEWDRSRSTEAFF.

This clonotype has a handful of counts. The chain combines TRBV5-1 with TRBJ2-7, with 9 bases aligning to TRBD1. This CDR3 is built from 16 residues. V was pared by 0 bases and J by 6 bases, with 10 bases of the junction left unmatched. Per the germline V gene, CDR1 is SGHRS and CDR2 is YFSETQ. The CDR3: CASSLGAWGQGPEQYF. The CDR3 nucleotides read TGCGCCAGCAGCTTGGGGGCCTGGGGACAGGGCCCCGAGCAGTACTTC.

This clonotype appeared many times. This rearrangement joins TRBV7-3 to TRBJ2-1; D may be TRBD1 or TRBD2 (5 bases each). This CDR3 contains 14 residues. Germline V CDR1 and CDR2: SGHTA, FQGTGA. The V gene lost 2 bases and the J gene lost 0 bases, with 5 bases spanning the gap. This CDR3 is CASSLGGSYNEQFF. The CDR3 DNA sequence: TGTGCCAGCAGCTTAGGGGGCTCCTACAATGAGCAGTTCTTC. Full variable domain (outside the CDR3, taken from reference TRBV7-3 and TRBJ2-1): GAGVSQTPSNKVTEKGKYVELRCDPISGHTALYWYRQSLGQGPEFLIYFQGTGAADDSGLPNDRFFAVRPEGSVSTLKIQRTERGDSAVYLCASSLGGSYNEQFFGPGTRLTVL.

This clonotype came up a few times. Mismatch with germline at one junction end may stem from a read error. V usage is TRBV7-9 and J usage is TRBJ2-1; 8 nucleotides align to TRBD2. CDR3 size: 18 residues. CDR1 is SEHNR and CDR2 is FQNEAQ in the germline V gene (reference sequence). The CDR3 DNA reads as TGTGTCAGCAGTCGGAGAAATAGCGGGAAGGGGAGGGTCAATGAGCAGTTCTTC. The encoded protein is CVSSRRNSGKGRVNEQFF.

The J gene is TRBJ1-5, the V gene TRBV12-3 or TRBV12-4, with D unresolved. CDR3 length equals 12 residues. The ends were cut back, 10 bases at V and 7 bases at J, with 14 bases in the middle. The CDR3 coding sequence is TGTGCCAACAGCCTAGGTCGCCAGCCCCAGCATTTT. Protein sequence: CANSLGRQPQHF.

This clonotype occurred a few times. J is TRBJ2-7 and V is TRBV29-1; TRBD2 is a possible D gene (7 bases). In germline, CDR1 is SQVTM, CDR2 ANQGSEA. V was cut by 6 bases and J by 2 bases, with 17 bases left in between. This CDR3 comprises 14 residues. The CDR3 sequence is CSVGGGGRAYEQYF. As DNA, the CDR3 is TGCAGCGTCGGAGGGGGGGGACGAGCCTACGAGCAGTACTTC.

This clonotype was detected a few times. The gene calls are TRBV4-1 and TRBJ1-1; 8 nucleotides align to TRBD1. Germline assignment: CDR1 MGHRA and CDR2 YSYEKL. The CDR3 is 13 amino acids. J lost 7 bases, V lost 4 bases, and 5 bases had no gene match. The CDR3 DNA reads TGCGCCAGCAGCCCTATTGGGACAGGTGAAGCTTTCTTT. Translating gives CASSPIGTGEAFF.

This chain connects TRBV7-8 to TRBJ2-5, with D possibly being TRBD1 (5 bases). The V gene's germline CDR1 is SGHVS and CDR2 FQNEAQ. Trimming left V 1 base short and J 7 bases short, with 19 bases between. The CDR3 covers 16 residues. The CDR3 nucleotides read TGTGCCAGCAGCTTAGAGGGGCACTACTCACGCGGGACCCAGTACTTC. The encoded protein is CASSLEGHYSRGTQYF. The whole variable domain, filled in from reference TRBV7-8 and TRBJ2-5, reads GAGVSQSPRYKVAKRGQDVALRCDPISGHVSLFWYQQALGQGPEFLTYFQNEAQLDKSGLPSDRFFAERPEGSVSTLKIQRTQQEDSAVYLCASSLEGHYSRGTQYFGPGTRLLVL.